The next 30 T cell receptor beta chains were all read from a single sample in a study of blood T cell repertoires in COVID-19. The data were produced by immunoSEQ multiplex PCR, yet TCRdb's version contains in-frame clones alone and is incomplete. The table shows tens of thousands of clones, with around three quarters occurring only once. The specimen was peripheral blood. These receptors were taken from a human donor in a cohort sampled during active COVID-19.

V is TRBV7-9 and J is TRBJ2-2; D might be TRBD1 (7 bases). The V end lost 5 bases, the J end lost 5 bases, and 15 bases lay between the germline ends. This CDR3 region has 15 residues. The germline gives CDR1 SEHNR, CDR2 FQNEAQ (reference sequence). The chain's CDR3 is CASSAGGGFTGELFF. In nucleotides, the CDR3 is TGTGCCAGCAGCGCCGGAGGGGGCTTTACCGGGGAGCTGTTTTTT.

Worth noting for this clone: In the same sample, other DNA sequences code for this CDR3. J is TRBJ2-7 and V is TRBV18, with D maybe TRBD1 (5 bases). With 0 bases removed from V and 0 bases from J, the gap between germline ends came to 6 bases. CDR1 is KGHSH and CDR2 is LQKENI in the germline V gene. The CDR3 extends over 14 amino acids. The CDR3 DNA reads TGTGCCAGCTCACCACCGACAGTCTCCTACGAGCAGTACTTC. It codes for CASSPPTVSYEQYF.

The rearrangement joins TRBV19 to TRBJ2-7; weak D call: TRBD2 (5 bases). Trimming took off 4 bases at V and 4 bases at J, with 23 bases between the two ends. This CDR3 spans 17 amino acids. Germline V gene data show CDR1 as LNHDA and CDR2 as SQIVND (reference sequence). Here the CDR3 reads CASSKVPEAGRDYEQYF. The DNA for the CDR3 is TGTGCCAGTAGTAAGGTCCCCGAAGCCGGACGGGATTACGAGCAGTACTTC.

The V and J genes are TRBV7-9 and TRBJ2-7; TRBD2 matches 7 bases. V dropped 8 bases and J dropped 2; count of bases not matched to a gene: 6. Per germline, CDR1 SEHNR and CDR2 FQNEAQ (reference sequence). There are 13 residues in the CDR3. The CDR3 here is CASSGGSAYEQYF. The CDR3 region has the DNA TGTGCCAGCTCTGGCGGGAGCGCCTACGAGCAGTACTTC.

The chain has TRBV6-5 and TRBJ1-4; tentative D call: TRBD1 (5 bases). CDR3 size: 14 residues. V was pared by 4 bases and J by 6 bases, with 12 bases between. Germline V lookup: CDR1 MNHEY, CDR2 SVGAGI. The CDR3 coding sequence is TGTGCCAGCAGTTCCTCAGGGAGTGATGAAAAACTGTTTTTT. Translated: CASSSSGSDEKLFF.

The V and J genes are TRBV29-1 and TRBJ1-1, with 8 bases lining up with TRBD1. The CDR3 is made up of 12 amino acids. The V gene end was trimmed by 4 bases and the J gene end by 5 bases; junction bases not matched to a gene: 3. Germline values: CDR1 SQVTM, CDR2 ANQGSEA. CDR3 sequence reads: CSVVRGRTEAFF. DNA for the CDR3: TGCAGCGTTGTCAGGGGGCGGACTGAAGCTTTCTTT.

V is TRBV11-3 and J is TRBJ2-7; tentative D call: TRBD2 (5 bases). The V end lost 3 bases, the J end lost 6 bases, and 12 bases lay between the germline ends. The length of the CDR3 is 13 residues. Germline CDR1 SGHNT, CDR2 YENEEA. CDR3 sequence: CASSFTVAGEQYF. CDR3 nucleotides: TGTGCCAGCAGCTTCACCGTCGCGGGCGAGCAGTACTTC.

This rearrangement joins TRBV5-4 to TRBJ1-2, with D perhaps TRBD1 (5 bases). Trimming left V 0 bases short and J 5 bases short, with 11 bases between. The CDR3 runs to 14 residues. Germline V lookup: CDR1 SGHNT, CDR2 YYREEE (reference sequence). The CDR3 loop reads CASSLEGREYGYTF. Here the CDR3 DNA reads TGTGCCAGCAGCTTGGAGGGCAGGGAATATGGCTACACCTTC.

CDR3 nucleotide sequence: TGTGCCAGCAGCTGGGAGGCGGCTAGCCCCTACGAGCAGTACTTC. The encoded protein is CASSWEAASPYEQYF. The V gene is TRBV5-8, the J gene TRBJ2-7; D might be TRBD2 (6 bases). Trimming removed 3 bases from V and 2 bases from J, with 15 bases in between. Germline CDR1 SGHTS, CDR2 YDEGEE. There are 15 residues in the CDR3.

This clone appeared once. This chain uses TRBV18 with TRBJ1-2; D unclear. The CDR3 has 14 residues. The V end lost 0 bases, the J end lost 1 base, and 6 bases lay between the germline ends. Germline loops: CDR1 KGHSH, CDR2 LQKENI. The CDR3 bases are TGTGCCAGCTCACCACCTTTAATTAACTATGGCTACACCTTC. This translates into CASSPPLINYGYTF.

This rearrangement joins TRBV7-2 to TRBJ2-1, with 8 bases fitting TRBD1. This CDR3 region has 14 residues. Germline loops: CDR1 SGHTA, CDR2 FQGNSA. The junction had 11 bases not matched to a gene; V was cut back by 4 bases and J by 12 bases. The CDR3: CASSSTTQGAGQFF. Written as DNA, the CDR3 is TGTGCCAGCAGCTCGACCACGCAGGGGGCTGGGCAGTTCTTC.

The rearrangement links TRBV5-1 to TRBJ1-1; tentative D call: TRBD1 (6 bases). With 4 bases removed from V and 1 base from J, the gap between germline ends came to 17 bases. CDR3 length equals 16 residues. CDR1 SGHRS and CDR2 YFSETQ come from the germline V gene. CDR3 nucleotide sequence: TGCGCCAGCAGCCCATCCTTAGGGACATCGAACACTGAAGCTTTCTTT. It encodes CASSPSLGTSNTEAFF. Supplemented by reference TRBV5-1 and TRBJ1-1, the full variable domain reads KAGVTQTPRYLIKTRGQQVTLSCSPISGHRSVSWYQQTPGQGLQFLFEYFSETQRNKGNFPGRFSGRQFSNSRSEMNVSTLELGDSALYLCASSPSLGTSNTEAFFGQGTRLTVV.

This chain joins TRBV11-2 and TRBJ2-1; D remains ambiguous. CDR1 and CDR2 (germline): SGHAT, FQNNGV. The CDR3 consists of 12 residues. Trimming took 2 bases from V and 9 from J, leaving 8 bases between them. CDR3 loop: CASSLIVGEQFF. The CDR3 bases are TGTGCCAGCAGCTTAATCGTCGGTGAGCAGTTCTTC.

V is TRBV7-2 and J is TRBJ2-7; 7 nucleotides line up with TRBD2. This CDR3 contains 13 residues. V gave up 6 bases and J gave up 3 bases; unmatched junction bases: 5. Germline V gene sequence: CDR1 SGHTA, CDR2 FQGNSA. Here the CDR3 DNA reads TGTGCCAGCAGGGGGAGGGATGACTACGAGCAGTACTTC. As protein: CASRGRDDYEQYF.

This clone came up once. The chain links TRBV18 to TRBJ2-3; no reliable D call. Germline V gene lookup returns CDR1 KGHSH and CDR2 LQKENI. Between the trimmed V and J ends, which lost 8 bases and 2 bases, there was a span of 14 bases. The CDR3 has 14 amino acids. The CDR3 DNA is TGTGCCAGCACCGAACTCGTTTCCACAGATACGCAGTATTTT. This gives the protein CASTELVSTDTQYF.

The chain combines TRBV29-1 with TRBJ2-1, with 10 positions matching TRBD2. This CDR3 comprises 14 residues. CDR1 is SQVTM, CDR2 ANQGSEA, per germline. The junction had 6 bases not matched to a gene; V was cut back by 6 bases and J by 4 bases. This CDR3 reads CSVAGTSEYNEQFF. The CDR3 nucleotides read TGCAGCGTAGCCGGGACTAGCGAATACAATGAGCAGTTCTTC.

This chain links TRBV24-1 with TRBJ2-7; D is uncertain. The CDR3 contains 11 residues. Germline V gene data show CDR1 as KGHDR and CDR2 as SFDVKD. Trimming stripped 9 bases from V and 6 bases from J, with 11 bases between. CDR3 nucleotides: TGTGCCACCTCCAGAGCGTCCGAGCAGTACTTC. Amino acids: CATSRASEQYF.

The chain combines TRBV9 with TRBJ2-5; the D gene is possibly TRBD1 (6 bases). Trimming took off 2 bases at V and 7 bases at J, with 12 bases between the two ends. The CDR3 is made up of 13 amino acids. In germline, CDR1 is SGDLS, CDR2 YYNGEE. The CDR3 bases are TGTGCCAGCAGCGTGGAGGACAGTGCGACCCAGTACTTC. Translating gives CASSVEDSATQYF.

The rearrangement links TRBV5-4 to TRBJ2-5; TRBD1 matches at 8 bases. The CDR3 sequence is 13 residues long. The germline gives CDR1 SGHNT, CDR2 YYREEE (reference sequence). The junction had 3 bases not matched to a gene; V was cut back by 4 bases and J by 4 bases. The CDR3 DNA follows: TGTGCCAGCAGCCCACAGGGGGGAGAGACCCAGTACTTC. This codes for CASSPQGGETQYF. Full variable domain (rest looked up from reference TRBV5-4 and TRBJ2-5): ETGVTQSPTHLIKTRGQQVTLRCSSQSGHNTVSWYQQALGQGPQFIFQYYREEENGRGNFPPRFSGLQFPNYSSELNVNALELDDSALYLCASSPQGGETQYFGPGTRLLVL.

This chain links TRBV7-8 with TRBJ2-3; the D gene is possibly TRBD1 (5 bases). V was cut by 2 bases and J by 4 bases, with 13 bases left in between. Germline V gene sequence: CDR1 SGHVS, CDR2 FQNEAQ. The CDR3 consists of 15 residues. CDR3 residues: CASSLRSGWPDTQYF. CDR3 bases: TGTGCCAGCAGCTTAAGATCAGGGTGGCCAGATACGCAGTATTTT.

The V and J genes are TRBV3-1 (or the pseudogene TRBV3-2) and TRBJ2-7, with 13 bases matching TRBD2. V trimming: 4 bases; J trimming: 3 bases; junction bases outside the gene matches: 6. This CDR3 has 16 amino acids. From germline, CDR1 is LGHDT and CDR2 YNNKEL (reference sequence). The CDR3 loop is CASSPSGTSGDYEQYF. The CDR3 bases are TGTGCCAGCAGCCCTTCGGGGACTAGCGGGGACTACGAGCAGTACTTC.

This clone was seen more than once but under ten times. This chain links TRBV20-1 with TRBJ1-1; possible D gene TRBD1, 5 bases. This CDR3 has 11 amino acids. V lost 7 bases, J lost 5 bases, and 11 bases lay in between. Germline CDR1 is DFQATT and CDR2 is SNEGSKA (reference sequence). In nucleotides, the CDR3 is TGCAGTGGGACATTAGGAACTGAAGCTTTCTTT. It is translated as CSGTLGTEAFF.

The chain links TRBV2 to TRBJ2-7; 8 bases map to TRBD2. CDR1 SNHLY and CDR2 FYNNEI come from the germline V gene. V shed 3 bases, J shed 3 bases, and the junction held 13 bases outside the gene matches. The CDR3 has 17 amino acids. The CDR3 sequence is CASSESGGAVVYYEQYF. CDR3 DNA: TGTGCCAGCAGTGAGTCGGGGGGGGCTGTGGTATACTACGAGCAGTACTTC. Based on the CDR3 plus reference TRBV2 and TRBJ2-7, the full variable domain is EPEVTQTPSHQVTQMGQEVILRCVPISNHLYFYWYRQILGQKVEFLVSFYNNEISEKSEIFDDQFSVERPDGSNFTLKIRSTKLEDSAMYFCASSESGGAVVYYEQYFGPGTRLTVT.

The J gene is TRBJ1-1, the V gene TRBV6-6; D remains ambiguous. CDR3 size: 13 residues. The germline V and J ends were trimmed by 6 bases and 1 base, with 9 bases remaining between them. Germline values: CDR1 MNHNY, CDR2 SVGAGI (reference sequence). The CDR3 sequence: CASRRGWNTEAFF. Here the CDR3 DNA reads TGTGCCAGCAGGAGAGGGTGGAACACTGAAGCTTTCTTT.

V usage is TRBV28 and J usage is TRBJ1-1; D perhaps matches TRBD1 (6 bases). The germline V gene has CDR1 MDHEN and CDR2 SYDVKM. The CDR3 runs to 14 residues. The germline V and J ends were trimmed by 6 bases and 1 base, with 12 bases remaining between them. The chain's CDR3 is CASRPPGQNTEAFF. DNA for the CDR3: TGTGCCAGCAGACCTCCGGGACAGAACACTGAAGCTTTCTTT.

There are a few counts of this clone. The rearrangement joins TRBV18 to TRBJ1-2; the D gene is possibly TRBD1 (6 bases). V lost 1 base and J 7 bases, leaving 7 bases between the germline ends. The CDR3 totals 12 residues. Germline CDR1 and CDR2: KGHSH and LQKENI. The chain's CDR3 is CASSPQGGGYTF. CDR3 DNA sequence: TGTGCCAGCTCACCACAAGGGGGTGGCTACACCTTC. Full variable domain (missing parts from reference TRBV18 and TRBJ1-2): NAGVMQNPRHLVRRRGQEARLRCSPMKGHSHVYWYRQLPEEGLKFMVYLQKENIIDESGMPKERFSAEFPKEGPSILRIQQVVRGDSAAYFCASSPQGGGYTFGSGTRLTVV.

In its sample, this clone was seen once. The chain joins TRBV24-1 to TRBJ2-1; TRBD2 agrees at 12 bases. CDR3 length equals 16 residues. Germline trimming cut 4 bases from V and 6 bases from J; bases unmatched to any gene: 6. Germline V gives CDR1 KGHDR, CDR2 SFDVKD. In nucleotides, the CDR3 is TGTGCCACCAGTGACTCACTAGCGGGAGGAGGCAATGAGCAGTTCTTC. Protein product: CATSDSLAGGGNEQFF.

The rearrangement uses TRBV6-1 and TRBJ2-1; tentatively, D is TRBD1 (5 bases). The CDR3 sequence is 16 residues long. The V and J ends lost 1 base and 0 bases respectively, with 10 bases between them. Germline CDR1 is MNHNS and CDR2 is SASEGT. The CDR3 sequence is CASSEVGVFSYNEQFF. In nucleotides, the CDR3 is TGTGCCAGCAGTGAAGTAGGGGTCTTCTCCTACAATGAGCAGTTCTTC.

The sample holds a few counts of this clone. The chain combines TRBV30 with TRBJ1-4, with 8 bases fitting TRBD1. The CDR3 sequence is 14 residues long. With V trimmed by 5 bases and J by 8 bases, 10 bases remained unmatched. The germline V gene has CDR1 GTSNPN and CDR2 SVGIG (reference sequence). The CDR3 region has the DNA TGTGCCTGGGGGACAGGCCGGGGGGACGAAAAACTGTTTTTT. Residues: CAWGTGRGDEKLFF.

The chain employs TRBV7-9 and TRBJ2-5, with a tentative D call TRBD2 (6 bases). Germline V gives CDR1 SEHNR, CDR2 FQNEAQ (reference sequence). V was shortened by 5 bases and J by 5 bases, with 15 bases between the two germline ends. This CDR3 comprises 14 residues. CDR3 coding DNA: TGTGCCAGCAGCGACACGGGAGTTTCCGAGACCCAGTACTTC. It translates to CASSDTGVSETQYF.